This note documents a single TCR beta chain sequence. This entry belongs to a study of blood T cell repertoires in COVID-19. Study-wide background: T cells, B-cell-depleted T cells, or PBMCs provided the cDNA or gDNA that served as material.

With V trimmed by 1 base and J by 5 bases, 8 bases remained unmatched. The CDR3 runs to 17 residues. Germline CDR1 is MDHEN and CDR2 is SYDVKM. Authors' methods: Amplification of reference gene primers was used by the study to estimate nucleated cell counts. Profiled with immunoSEQ multiplex PCR; TCRdb holds only in-frame clones, not every one. Clone size and V and J calls were adopted from that table, with D and trimming inferred from the DNA. The sample contains 60,000 to 85,000 clones, about nine tenths of which appear only once. Sequenced input: peripheral blood. The rearrangement joins TRBV28 to TRBJ1-6; TRBD1 aligns across 7 bases. This clonotype originated in a woman aged 80 or over with active or convalescent COVID-19. CDR3 protein: CASSLYFTGTDNSPLHF. The DNA of the CDR3 is TGTGCCAGCAGTTTATACTTTACCGGGACAGATAATTCACCCCTCCACTTT.